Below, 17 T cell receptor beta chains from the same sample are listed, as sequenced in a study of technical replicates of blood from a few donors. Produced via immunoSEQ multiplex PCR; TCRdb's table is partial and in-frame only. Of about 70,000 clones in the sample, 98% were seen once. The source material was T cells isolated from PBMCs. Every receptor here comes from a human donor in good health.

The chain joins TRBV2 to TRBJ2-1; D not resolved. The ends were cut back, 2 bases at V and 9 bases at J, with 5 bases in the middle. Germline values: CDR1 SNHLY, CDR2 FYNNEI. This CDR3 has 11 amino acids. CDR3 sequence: CASSEFLEQFF. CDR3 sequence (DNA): TGTGCCAGCAGTGAATTTCTTGAGCAGTTCTTC.

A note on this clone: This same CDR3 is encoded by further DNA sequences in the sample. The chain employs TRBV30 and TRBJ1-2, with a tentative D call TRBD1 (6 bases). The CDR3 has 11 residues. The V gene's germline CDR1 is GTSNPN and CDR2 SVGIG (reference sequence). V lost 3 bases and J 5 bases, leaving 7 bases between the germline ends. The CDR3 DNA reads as TGTGCCTGGAGCACAGGGTATGGCTACACCTTC. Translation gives CAWSTGYGYTF.

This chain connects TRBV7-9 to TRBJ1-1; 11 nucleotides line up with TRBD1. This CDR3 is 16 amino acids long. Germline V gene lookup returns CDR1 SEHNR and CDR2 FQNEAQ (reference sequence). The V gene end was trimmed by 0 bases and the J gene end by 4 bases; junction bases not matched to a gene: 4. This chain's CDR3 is CASSLAYGTGGTEAFF. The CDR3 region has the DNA TGTGCCAGCAGCTTAGCGTACGGGACAGGGGGCACTGAAGCTTTCTTT. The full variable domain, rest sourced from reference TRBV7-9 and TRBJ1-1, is DTGVSQNPRHKITKRGQNVTFRCDPISEHNRLYWYRQTLGQGPEFLTYFQNEAQLEKSRLLSDRFSAERPKGSFSTLEIQRTEQGDSAMYLCASSLAYGTGGTEAFFGQGTRLTVV.

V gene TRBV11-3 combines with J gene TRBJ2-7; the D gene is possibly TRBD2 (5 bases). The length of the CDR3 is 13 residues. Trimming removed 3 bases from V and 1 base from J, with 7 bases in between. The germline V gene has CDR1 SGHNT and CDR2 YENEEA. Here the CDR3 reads CASSFGSSYEQYF. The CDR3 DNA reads TGTGCCAGCAGCTTTGGGAGTTCCTACGAGCAGTACTTC.

CDR3 loop: CASRFSGHWEQFF. The CDR3 nucleotides read TGTGCAAGTCGCTTCTCGGGACATTGGGAGCAGTTCTTC. The chain is built from TRBV12-2 and TRBJ2-1; the table's D call, TRBD1, was not checked against the DNA. TRBV12-2 is labeled a pseudogene. The CDR3 runs 13 residues.

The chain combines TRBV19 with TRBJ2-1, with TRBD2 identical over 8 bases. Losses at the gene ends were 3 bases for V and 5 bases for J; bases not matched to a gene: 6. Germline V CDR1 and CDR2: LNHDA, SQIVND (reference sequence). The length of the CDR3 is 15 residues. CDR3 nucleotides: TGTGCCAGTAGTATCGCGGGAGGTTTCAACAATGAGCAGTTCTTC. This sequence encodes CASSIAGGFNNEQFF.

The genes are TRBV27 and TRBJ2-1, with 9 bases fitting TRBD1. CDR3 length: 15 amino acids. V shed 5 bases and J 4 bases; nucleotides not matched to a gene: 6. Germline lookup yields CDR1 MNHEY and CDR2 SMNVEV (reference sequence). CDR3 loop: CASSQQGAPYNEQFF. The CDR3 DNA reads TGTGCCAGCAGTCAACAGGGGGCCCCATACAATGAGCAGTTCTTC.

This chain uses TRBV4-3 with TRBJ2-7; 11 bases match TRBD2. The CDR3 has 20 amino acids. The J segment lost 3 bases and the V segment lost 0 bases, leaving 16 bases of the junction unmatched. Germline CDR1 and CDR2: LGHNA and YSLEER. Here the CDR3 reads CASSQEYRSGRALRVYEQYF. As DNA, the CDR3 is TGCGCCAGCAGCCAAGAGTATCGTAGCGGGAGGGCCTTGAGGGTCTACGAGCAGTACTTC.

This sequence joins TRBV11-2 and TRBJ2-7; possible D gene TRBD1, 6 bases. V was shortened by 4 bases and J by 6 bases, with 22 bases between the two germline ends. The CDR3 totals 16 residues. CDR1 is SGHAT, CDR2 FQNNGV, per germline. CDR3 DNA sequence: TGTGCCAGCAGCTCGGGGACACACCCAGTCTTGAGCGAGCAGTACTTC. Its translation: CASSSGTHPVLSEQYF.

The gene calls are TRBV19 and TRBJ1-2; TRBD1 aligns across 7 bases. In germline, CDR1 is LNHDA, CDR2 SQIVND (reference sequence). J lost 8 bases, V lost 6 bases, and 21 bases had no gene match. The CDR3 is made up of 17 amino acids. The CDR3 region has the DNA TGTGCCAGTAGCGATTCATGGGGTTTGACAGGGAAGAAAGGCTACACCTTC. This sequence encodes CASSDSWGLTGKKGYTF.

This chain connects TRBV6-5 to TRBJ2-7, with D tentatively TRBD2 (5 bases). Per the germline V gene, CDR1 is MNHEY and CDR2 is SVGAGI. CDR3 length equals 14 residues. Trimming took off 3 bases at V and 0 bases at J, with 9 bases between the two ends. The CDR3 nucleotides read TGTGCCAGCAGTTATTCGGCGGGCTCCTACGAGCAGTACTTC. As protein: CASSYSAGSYEQYF.

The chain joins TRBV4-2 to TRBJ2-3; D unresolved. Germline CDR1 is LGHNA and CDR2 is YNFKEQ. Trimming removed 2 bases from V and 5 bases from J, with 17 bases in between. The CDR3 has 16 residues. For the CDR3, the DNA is TGTGCCAGCAGCCAAAGCGAAGGATTAGTCAGAGATACGCAGTATTTT. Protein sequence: CASSQSEGLVRDTQYF.

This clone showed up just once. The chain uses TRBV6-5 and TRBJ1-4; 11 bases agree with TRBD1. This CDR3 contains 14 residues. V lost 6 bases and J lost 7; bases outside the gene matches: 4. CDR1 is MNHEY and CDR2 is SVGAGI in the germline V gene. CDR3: CASRDGTGGEKLFF. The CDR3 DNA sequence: TGTGCCAGCAGGGACGGGACAGGGGGTGAAAAACTGTTTTTT.

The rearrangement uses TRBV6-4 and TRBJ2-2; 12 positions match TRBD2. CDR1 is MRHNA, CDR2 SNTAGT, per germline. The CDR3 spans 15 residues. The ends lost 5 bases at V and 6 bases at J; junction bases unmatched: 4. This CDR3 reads CASSKTSGSSGELFF. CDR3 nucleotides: TGTGCCAGCAGTAAGACTAGCGGGAGCTCCGGGGAGCTGTTTTTT.

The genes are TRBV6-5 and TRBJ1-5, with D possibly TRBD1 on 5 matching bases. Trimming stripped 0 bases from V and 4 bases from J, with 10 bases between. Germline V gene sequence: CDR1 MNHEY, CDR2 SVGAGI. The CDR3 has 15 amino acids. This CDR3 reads CASSYSVSGNQPQHF. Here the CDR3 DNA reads TGTGCCAGCAGTTACTCGGTGTCAGGGAATCAGCCCCAGCATTTT.

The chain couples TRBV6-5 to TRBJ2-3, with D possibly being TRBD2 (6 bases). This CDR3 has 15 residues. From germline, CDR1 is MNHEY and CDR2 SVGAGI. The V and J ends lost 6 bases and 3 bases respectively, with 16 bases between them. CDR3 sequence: CASRLGLMGTDTQYF. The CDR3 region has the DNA TGTGCCAGCAGGCTAGGACTAATGGGAACAGATACGCAGTATTTT.

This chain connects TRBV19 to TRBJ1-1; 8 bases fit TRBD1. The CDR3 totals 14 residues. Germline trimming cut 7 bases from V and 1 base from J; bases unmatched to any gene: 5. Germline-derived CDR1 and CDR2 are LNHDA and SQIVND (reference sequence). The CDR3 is CASIQDRANTEAFF. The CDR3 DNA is TGTGCCAGTATTCAGGACAGGGCGAACACTGAAGCTTTCTTT.